What follows are 4 T cell receptor beta chains derived from one specimen sequenced in a study of response to subunit inactivated influenza vaccine. TCRdb ran MiXCR on the RT-PCR reads and lists one entry per CDR3 protein. The table records 610,000 or so distinct CDR3 sequences, about 15% of them present only once. The specimen was PBMCs from blood, collected roughly 12 days after vaccination. The receptors derive from a man aged 45-65 years who received an inactivated influenza vaccine.

This clonotype was picked up a small number of times. This chain connects TRBV20-1 to TRBJ1-4; 8 nucleotides agree with TRBD1. The V segment lost 6 bases and the J segment 3 bases; nucleotides outside the gene matches: 3. Germline assignment: CDR1 DFQATT and CDR2 SNEGSKA (reference sequence). CDR3 size: 13 residues. The chain's CDR3 is CSAQGGSNEKLFF. The CDR3 nucleotides are TGCAGTGCACAGGGGGGTTCTAATGAAAAACTGTTTTTT.

This clonotype was counted at least ten times. The chain recombines TRBV4-3 with TRBJ2-1; D uncertain. With 0 bases removed from V and 3 bases from J, the gap between germline ends came to 9 bases. The CDR3 spans 15 residues. In germline, CDR1 is LGHNA, CDR2 YSLEER. CDR3 DNA: TGCGCCAGCAGCCAAGAAACGGCCTACTACAATGAGCAGTTCTTC. Translating it yields CASSQETAYYNEQFF.

The CDR3 sequence: CSANFQRAGFRAFF. CDR3 sequence (DNA): TGCAGTGCTAACTTCCAAAGGGCGGGATTCAGGGCTTTCTTT. The J gene is TRBJ1-1, the V gene TRBV20-1; D is ambiguous. The CDR3 is 14 amino acids. V shed 4 bases and J shed 11 bases, with 23 bases lying between them. CDR1 and CDR2 (germline): DFQATT, SNEGSKA (reference sequence).

J is TRBJ1-3 and V is TRBV4-2; no clear D. The CDR3 totals 17 residues. V was trimmed by 3 bases and J by 0 bases, leaving 15 bases between them. Germline V gives CDR1 LGHNA, CDR2 YNFKEQ. DNA for the CDR3: TGTGCCAGCAGCCACGATCTTGGGTGGAGCTCTGGAAACACCATATATTTT. Its translation is CASSHDLGWSSGNTIYF.